The 24 T cell receptor beta chains below were found in one sample sequenced in a study of blood T cells in healthy people across ages. Combining a sample-barcoded 5' primer with a J-beta primer mix, a second PCR ran for roughly 7 to 12 cycles. MiXCR, run by TCRdb on the 5' RACE reads, gives a single entry per CDR3 protein. The table lists over 600,000 distinct CDR3 sequences, under 25% of them singletons. Material: blood. The receptor source for this set is a man aged 65-85 years in good health.

The rearrangement uses TRBV7-3 and TRBJ2-3; no reliable D call. The length of the CDR3 is 14 residues. Trimming took 0 bases from V and 6 from J, leaving 10 bases between them. Germline V gives CDR1 SGHTA, CDR2 FQGTGA. CDR3: CASSLTSGHDTQYF. The CDR3 DNA is TGTGCCAGCAGCTTAACTAGTGGCCACGATACGCAGTATTTT.

In this sample, this clonotype turned up many times. The genes are TRBV29-1 and TRBJ2-1; unclear D gene. CDR1 and CDR2 (germline): SQVTM, ANQGSEA. The V end lost 1 base, the J end lost 2 bases, and 9 bases lay between the germline ends. The CDR3 is 14 residues long. In nucleotides, the CDR3 is TGCAGCGTTGAAGGCTGGGCACCCTACAATGAGCAGTTCTTC. Encoded protein: CSVEGWAPYNEQFF.

The sample holds a few counts of this clonotype. The junction departs from the called germline gene at one end, perhaps through a read error. The CDR3 region is CAISPGNRNAEAFF. The CDR3 DNA is TGTGCCATCAGCCCCGGGAACAGGAACGCTGAAGCTTTCTTT. V gene TRBV10-3 combines with J gene TRBJ1-1; D is possibly TRBD1 (5 bases). The CDR3 has 14 amino acids. CDR1 and CDR2 (germline): ENHRY, SYGVKD.

This sequence joins TRBV11-2 and TRBJ2-5, with 12 positions matching TRBD2. The J call may be mistaken, given a closer DNA end match to TRBJ2-7. CDR1 is SGHAT, CDR2 FQNNGV, per germline. This CDR3 has 15 amino acids. CDR3 sequence: CASSLPTSGSSEQYF. In DNA, the CDR3 is TGTGCCAGCAGTTTACCGACTAGCGGGAGCTCCGAGCAGTACTTC.

V and J are TRBV5-1 and TRBJ1-2; D call uncertain. V was pared by 5 bases and J by 3 bases, with 14 bases between. The CDR3 has 14 residues. Germline-derived CDR1 and CDR2 are SGHRS and YFSETQ. This CDR3 is CASRESGRDYGYTF. CDR3 nucleotides: TGCGCCAGCAGGGAATCGGGTAGGGACTATGGCTACACCTTC.

The chain uses TRBV5-1 and TRBJ2-5; the match to TRBD2 covers 16 bases. V lost 3 bases to trimming and J lost 2 bases; unmatched junction nucleotides: 4. The germline V gene encodes CDR1 SGHRS and CDR2 YFSETQ. The CDR3 extends over 17 amino acids. The DNA for the CDR3 is TGCGCCAGCAGCTCCGGGACTAGCGGGAGGGGTCAAGAGACCCAGTACTTC. Translating it yields CASSSGTSGRGQETQYF.

This clonotype has a handful of counts. The CDR3 sequence: CASSQGGRAEETQYF. The DNA of the CDR3 is TGTGCCAGCAGCCAGGGCGGGAGGGCCGAAGAGACCCAGTACTTC. This chain uses TRBV3-1 with TRBJ2-5, with 9 nucleotides matching TRBD2. Germline V gene data show CDR1 as LGHDT and CDR2 as YNNKEL (reference sequence). This CDR3 is built from 15 residues. Trimming took 3 bases from V and 3 from J; bases not matched to a gene: 5.

The V call is TRBV4-1, the J call TRBJ2-1, with TRBD2 as a possible D gene (6 bases). V lost 0 bases to trimming and J lost 6 bases, with 15 bases between them. Germline-derived CDR1 and CDR2 are MGHRA and YSYEKL. The length of the CDR3 is 16 residues. Here the CDR3 reads CASSQDGETSPNEQFF. CDR3 in DNA: TGCGCCAGCAGCCAAGATGGGGAAACTAGCCCCAATGAGCAGTTCTTC.

This clonotype came up a few times. The chain employs TRBV6-2 or TRBV6-3 and TRBJ2-5; 14 bases align to TRBD2. Judging by the DNA end, TRBJ2-1 fits better; the J call may be wrong. CDR3 size: 18 residues. Germline V lookup: CDR1 MNHEY, CDR2 SVGEGT. The DNA of the CDR3 is TGTGCCAGCAGTGCCCCGACTAGCGGGAGGGAAAAAGACAATGAGCAGTTCTTC. Its translation: CASSAPTSGREKDNEQFF.

The sample holds a few counts of this clonotype. V is TRBV20-1 and J is TRBJ2-3, with D maybe TRBD1 (6 bases). There are 14 residues in the CDR3. Per the germline V gene, CDR1 is DFQATT and CDR2 is SNEGSKA (reference sequence). The V end was cut by 6 bases, the J end by 1 base, with 14 bases between. The CDR3, as DNA: TGCAGTGCCACAGGGACGGCCGGCACAGATACGCAGTATTTT. Amino acid sequence: CSATGTAGTDTQYF.

The chain is built from TRBV2 and TRBJ2-5; TRBD2 agrees at 7 bases. The CDR3 sequence is 15 residues long. The J segment lost 2 bases and the V segment lost 2 bases, leaving 5 bases of the junction unmatched. Germline V CDR1 and CDR2: SNHLY, FYNNEI. CDR3 sequence (DNA): TGTGCCAGCAGTGAACAGTGGGGGGGACAAGAGACCCAGTACTTC. Encoded protein: CASSEQWGGQETQYF. The full variable domain, rest sourced from reference TRBV2 and TRBJ2-5, is EPEVTQTPSHQVTQMGQEVILRCVPISNHLYFYWYRQILGQKVEFLVSFYNNEISEKSEIFDDQFSVERPDGSNFTLKIRSTKLEDSAMYFCASSEQWGGQETQYFGPGTRLLVL.

This clonotype came up once. This rearrangement joins TRBV20-1 to TRBJ1-5, with 10 bases matching TRBD1. After removal of 2 bases from V and 2 bases from J, the junction contained 3 bases not matched to a gene. The CDR3 is 15 amino acids. Germline V gene data show CDR1 as DFQATT and CDR2 as SNEGSKA (reference sequence). Here the CDR3 DNA reads TGCAGTGCTAGATTCGGGACAGGGGGCAATCAGCCCCAGCATTTT. Protein sequence: CSARFGTGGNQPQHF.

This clonotype occurred once. The chain recombines TRBV20-1 with TRBJ2-4; no definite D call. The V gene lost 4 bases and the J gene lost 0 bases, with 10 bases spanning the gap. CDR1 is DFQATT and CDR2 is SNEGSKA in the germline V gene (reference sequence). This CDR3 contains 14 residues. CDR3 region: CSANRRLAKNIQYF. The CDR3 nucleotides read TGCAGTGCTAATAGACGGCTAGCCAAAAACATTCAGTACTTC.

This clonotype was seen more than once but under ten times. The gene calls are TRBV28 and TRBJ1-4; D remains unclear. CDR3 length equals 13 residues. Trimming left V 4 bases short and J 4 bases short, with 7 bases between. Germline V lookup: CDR1 MDHEN, CDR2 SYDVKM. CDR3 sequence reads: CASSSRINEKLFF. The CDR3 region has the DNA TGTGCCAGCAGTTCACGGATTAATGAAAAACTGTTTTTT.

This clonotype was counted only a few times. This sequence joins TRBV29-1 and TRBJ2-4; the D is unclear. Trimming took off 6 bases at V and 2 bases at J, with 8 bases between the two ends. Germline CDR1 and CDR2: SQVTM and ANQGSEA. The CDR3 has 12 residues. CDR3 region: CSVAQTKNIQYF. DNA of the CDR3: TGCAGCGTAGCTCAGACCAAAAACATTCAGTACTTC.

In its sample, this clonotype was seen a few times. The V gene is TRBV10-3, the J gene TRBJ2-5, with 13 bases fitting TRBD2. The J call is uncertain, as TRBJ2-1 better fits the DNA end. There are 14 residues in the CDR3. CDR1 is ENHRY and CDR2 is SYGVKD in the germline V gene. This CDR3 reads CATTGLAGDGEQFF. DNA of the CDR3: TGTGCCACCACCGGACTAGCGGGAGACGGTGAGCAGTTCTTC.

This clonotype was counted a few times. The rearrangement links TRBV18 to TRBJ1-1, with D uncertain. Trimming cost V 6 bases and J 0 bases, with 14 bases left between them. This CDR3 comprises 15 residues. Germline CDR1 KGHSH, CDR2 LQKENI. The DNA for the CDR3 is TGTGCCAGCTCCCCAAATATGCAGGTGAACACTGAAGCTTTCTTT. Amino acid sequence: CASSPNMQVNTEAFF.

This clonotype has more than one count but fewer than ten. It is likely a read error, because the conserved phenylalanine at the end of the CDR3 is missing. The chain is built from TRBV10-3 and TRBJ1-2; 10 bases are a match to TRBD1. CDR1 ENHRY and CDR2 SYGVKD come from the germline V gene. The CDR3 has 15 residues. With V trimmed by 11 bases and J by 8 bases, 17 bases remained unmatched. The CDR3 coding sequence is TGTGCCTCCTCGGTCGGCCTAGGGACAGGGGACGGCTACACCCTC. It translates to CASSVGLGTGDGYTL.

Comments on this clonotype: The CDR3 carries no conserved terminal phenylalanine or tryptophan, so it likely arises from a read error. The rearrangement joins TRBV29-1 to TRBJ2-1, with 10 bases aligning to TRBD2. Near its end, the DNA agrees better with TRBJ2-7, so the J call may be wrong. The CDR3 is made up of 13 amino acids. Per germline, CDR1 SQVTM and CDR2 ANQGSEA. The CDR3, as DNA: TGCAGCGTTGACGGGACTAGCGTTCACGAGCAGTACCTC. Translating gives CSVDGTSVHEQYL.

This clonotype was detected a few times. The chain couples TRBV29-1 to TRBJ1-1; D possibly corresponds to TRBD1 (5 bases). The CDR3 contains 12 residues. Per the germline V gene, CDR1 is SQVTM and CDR2 is ANQGSEA. Trimming removed 2 bases from V and 7 bases from J, with 11 bases in between. The CDR3 here is CSVEQGHGEAFF. Written as DNA, the CDR3 is TGCAGCGTTGAACAGGGTCATGGTGAAGCTTTCTTT. Based on the CDR3 plus reference TRBV29-1 and TRBJ1-1, the full variable domain is SAVISQKPSRDICQRGTSLTIQCQVDSQVTMMFWYRQQPGQSLTLIATANQGSEATYESGFVIDKFPISRPNLTFSTLTVSNMSPEDSSIYLCSVEQGHGEAFFGQGTRLTVV.

This chain connects TRBV6-2 or TRBV6-3 to TRBJ2-1, with 10 bases matching TRBD2. The ends lost 7 bases at V and 10 bases at J; junction bases unmatched: 16. Germline V gene data show CDR1 as MNHEY and CDR2 as SVGEGT. The length of the CDR3 is 16 residues. The CDR3 sequence is CASTGATSGFFLEQFF. In DNA, the CDR3 is TGTGCCAGCACCGGGGCGACTAGCGGGTTTTTTTTAGAGCAGTTCTTC.

This clonotype was seen more than once but under ten times. This chain uses TRBV11-2 with TRBJ2-5, with TRBD1 matching over 9 bases. The V segment lost 0 bases and the J segment 4 bases; nucleotides outside the gene matches: 9. The length of the CDR3 is 17 residues. Per germline, CDR1 SGHAT and CDR2 FQNNGV. CDR3 nucleotide sequence: TGTGCCAGCAGCTTAGATCGTCTGGACAGGGGTGGAGAGACCCAGTACTTC. This encodes CASSLDRLDRGGETQYF.

This clonotype came up many times. The chain has TRBV28 and TRBJ2-5; D may correspond to TRBD1 or TRBD2 (5 bases each). This CDR3 spans 15 amino acids. Trimming cost V 7 bases and J 3 bases, with 18 bases left between them. From germline, CDR1 is MDHEN and CDR2 SYDVKM. The CDR3 nucleotides read TGTGCCAGCAAAGAGGGGTGGGGGTTGGAAGAGACCCAGTACTTC. This sequence encodes CASKEGWGLEETQYF.

This clonotype was observed a few times. The chain joins TRBV7-3 to TRBJ2-4, with D uncertain. The CDR3 extends over 16 amino acids. Germline CDR1 is SGHTA and CDR2 is FQGTGA. The V and J ends lost 1 base and 5 bases respectively, with 15 bases between them. The chain's CDR3 is CASSLSPAGFENIQYF. CDR3 in DNA: TGTGCCAGCAGCTTAAGCCCCGCCGGCTTCGAAAACATTCAGTACTTC.